A single sample gave rise to the 9 T cell receptor beta chains below, sequenced in a study of shared clonotypes between healthy human individuals. Sequencing was performed with immunoSEQ multiplex PCR; in TCRdb, only in-frame clones are kept and a portion is missing. The table shows roughly 2,000,000 clones, with around 93% occurring only once. Naive CD8 cells comprised CD45RO-negative, CCR7-positively selected cells, excluding terminally differentiated effector memory CD45RA+ cells. The source material was naive CD8+ T cells from PBMCs. These receptors all come from a man younger than 35 in good health. Some clones in this sample may be carry-over from other donors' samples.

The chain is built from TRBV27 and TRBJ2-5; D perhaps matches TRBD2 (5 bases). Germline V gene lookup returns CDR1 MNHEY and CDR2 SMNVEV (reference sequence). This CDR3 is 14 amino acids long. Trimming cost V 1 base and J 3 bases, with 9 bases left between them. Here the CDR3 reads CASSLFFGEETQYF. CDR3 nucleotide sequence: TGTGCCAGCAGTTTATTCTTCGGGGAAGAGACCCAGTACTTC.

The chain recombines TRBV7-9 with TRBJ2-7, with D maybe TRBD1 (6 bases). The ends were cut back, 4 bases at V and 9 bases at J, with 22 bases in the middle. The V gene's germline CDR1 is SEHNR and CDR2 FQNEAQ (reference sequence). The CDR3 contains 15 residues. This CDR3 reads CASSSYNAGAPGQYF. The CDR3 nucleotides read TGTGCCAGCAGCTCCTATAATGCAGGGGCGCCGGGGCAGTACTTC.

On this clone itself: This sample includes further DNA sequences coding for the same CDR3. The V and J genes are TRBV2 and TRBJ2-7; D gene unclear. The CDR3 runs to 13 residues. CDR1 SNHLY and CDR2 FYNNEI come from the germline V gene. V lost 1 base to trimming and J lost 2 bases, with 6 bases between them. The CDR3 nucleotides are TGTGCCAGCAGTGAAGGCAGGACCTACGAGCAGTACTTC. It codes for CASSEGRTYEQYF.

V gene TRBV7-9 combines with J gene TRBJ2-2, with D unclear. With 6 bases removed from V and 4 bases from J, the gap between germline ends came to 21 bases. Germline-derived CDR1 and CDR2 are SEHNR and FQNEAQ (reference sequence). The CDR3 length is 17 residues. This CDR3 reads CASRYTVTSDATGELFF. CDR3 sequence (DNA): TGTGCCAGCAGGTACACGGTTACGTCCGACGCCACCGGGGAGCTGTTTTTT.

The rearrangement joins TRBV7-9 to TRBJ1-1; TRBD1 agrees at 9 bases. Trimming cost V 7 bases and J 4 bases; bases outside gene matches: 7. This CDR3 has 14 residues. From germline, CDR1 is SEHNR and CDR2 FQNEAQ (reference sequence). The CDR3 region has the DNA TGTGCCAGCATCATACAGGGGGCGACCACTGAAGCTTTCTTT. It translates to CASIIQGATTEAFF.

The rearrangement links TRBV11-2 to TRBJ2-7; perhaps TRBD1 as D (6 bases). The CDR3 covers 14 residues. Per the germline V gene, CDR1 is SGHAT and CDR2 is FQNNGV. Trimming left V 5 bases short and J 3 bases short, with 14 bases between. The CDR3 DNA follows: TGTGCCAGCAGCCTAGGGGGAATACTCTACGAGCAGTACTTC. This sequence encodes CASSLGGILYEQYF. The full variable domain, in which reference TRBV11-2 and TRBJ2-7 provide the parts outside the CDR3, is EAGVAQSPRYKIIEKRQSVAFWCNPISGHATLYWYQQILGQGPKLLIQFQNNGVVDDSQLPKDRFSAERLKGVDSTLKIQPAKLEDSAVYLCASSLGGILYEQYFGPGTRLTVT.

J is TRBJ2-3 and V is TRBV28, with a weak D call TRBD1 (6 bases). The CDR3 covers 14 residues. Germline-derived CDR1 and CDR2 are MDHEN and SYDVKM. Deletions cut 3 bases from V and 5 bases from J, with 12 bases between. In DNA form, the CDR3 reads TGTGCCAGCAGTTTGCCAACAGGGCGAGATACGCAGTATTTT. It translates to CASSLPTGRDTQYF.

On this clone itself: This sample includes further DNA sequences coding for the same CDR3. This sequence joins TRBV4-1 and TRBJ2-2; unclear D gene. CDR3 length equals 14 residues. V dropped 1 base and J dropped 5 bases, with 8 bases sitting between them. In germline, CDR1 is MGHRA, CDR2 YSYEKL. The CDR3 reads CASSQVGGTGELFF. CDR3 nucleotide sequence: TGCGCCAGCAGCCAAGTAGGTGGTACCGGGGAGCTGTTTTTT.

This rearrangement joins TRBV27 to TRBJ2-7; 12 positions agree with TRBD1. The length of the CDR3 is 14 residues. CDR1 is MNHEY and CDR2 is SMNVEV in the germline V gene (reference sequence). Trimming at V came to 5 bases and at J to 6 bases, leaving 5 bases not matched to a gene. The DNA of the CDR3 is TGTGCCAGCAGTCAGGGACAGGGGGCCTCCGAGCAGTACTTC. Translated: CASSQGQGASEQYF.